The present T cell receptor beta chain was sequenced within a study of cytomegalovirus exposure and HLA in healthy donors. Study-level results: A later analysis linked a missense variant in DCLRE1C to the trimming of TCR beta V and J genes.

The PCR ran on 60 Vbeta and 13 Jbeta primers. Assay: immunoSEQ multiplex PCR; the TCRdb copy retains only in-frame clones and omits some. This sample's table reports about 88,000 clones. Germline V gene lookup returns CDR1 KGHSH and CDR2 LQKENI. This CDR3 is built from 15 residues. Turning to this clone: No antigen is known for it. Germline and junction disagree at one end, which may indicate a read error.

Although they were nominally healthy when sampled, donors likely had unrecorded immune exposures. The sample was PBMCs. The sequence came from a girl between 5 and 17 years old in good health and CMV-seropositive. This chain joins TRBV18 and TRBJ2-1; 7 bases map to TRBD1. Written as DNA, the CDR3 is TGTGCCAGCTCACCGCGACAGGGCTCCGACAATGAGCAGTTCTTC. Protein: CASSPRQGSDNEQFF.